The rows below give T cell receptor beta chains drawn from one sample of a study of blood T cell repertoires in COVID-19. Clones were sequenced by immunoSEQ multiplex PCR, and TCRdb holds only the in-frame ones, with some missing. The sample has 400,000 to 450,000 clones, roughly 88% seen once; the top ten hold around 13%. Sequenced: peripheral blood. Receptors were obtained from a woman aged 50 to 65 with COVID-19, enrolled during active disease. The CDR3 runs from the conserved cysteine through the conserved F or W. D genes are given only for firm matches. Only some rows state a clone size, as once, few, many or a class for expanded clones.

d_gene: TRBD1; abundance: -; j_gene: TRBJ1-5; v_gene: TRBV7-9; CDR3nt: TGTGCCAGCAGCTTCGCCGGACAGGGGGGCCGGGAAGATCAGCCCCAGCATTTT; CDR3aa: CASSFAGQGGREDQPQHF
d_gene: TRBD2; abundance: -; j_gene: TRBJ2-7; v_gene: TRBV11-2; CDR3nt: TGTGCCAGCAGCCCTCGGACTAGCGGATCCTACGAGCAGTACTTC; CDR3aa: CASSPRTSGSYEQYF
d_gene: -; abundance: -; j_gene: TRBJ1-1; v_gene: TRBV4-2; CDR3nt: TGTGCCAGCAGCCAAGATACAGGGATCCCTGAAGCTTTCTTT; CDR3aa: CASSQDTGIPEAFF
d_gene: -; abundance: -; j_gene: TRBJ2-7; v_gene: TRBV5-1; CDR3nt: TGCGCCAGCAGCTTGTCGGCCGGGGACTCCTACGAGCAGTACTTC; CDR3aa: CASSLSAGDSYEQYF
d_gene: -; abundance: -; j_gene: TRBJ1-1; v_gene: TRBV30; CDR3nt: TGTGCCTGGGGCTCAATGGTCACTGAAGCTTTCTTT; CDR3aa: CAWGSMVTEAFF
d_gene: -; abundance: -; j_gene: TRBJ1-1; v_gene: TRBV7-9; CDR3nt: TGTGCCAGCAGCTTAGTTGGGGGGGCTGAAGCTTTCTTT; CDR3aa: CASSLVGGAEAFF
d_gene: TRBD1; abundance: -; j_gene: TRBJ2-3; v_gene: TRBV2; CDR3nt: TGTGCCAGCAGTGACAGGACAGGGGTTAGCACAGATACGCAGTATTTT; CDR3aa: CASSDRTGVSTDTQYF
d_gene: -; abundance: -; j_gene: TRBJ1-1; v_gene: TRBV12-5; CDR3nt: TGTGCTAGTGGTTTGTTCCAGCGGGGAGGTGAAGCTTTCTTT; CDR3aa: CASGLFQRGGEAFF
d_gene: TRBD2; abundance: -; j_gene: TRBJ2-1; v_gene: TRBV27; CDR3nt: TGTGCCAGCAGTATGCCCTCGGAAGGACTAGCGGGGATAAATGAGCAGTTCTTC; CDR3aa: CASSMPSEGLAGINEQFF
d_gene: TRBD1; abundance: once; j_gene: TRBJ1-6; v_gene: TRBV10-3; CDR3nt: TGTGCCCACCGGGCGAGGACAGGGGACAATTCACCCCTCCACTTT; CDR3aa: CAHRARTGDNSPLHF
d_gene: TRBD2; abundance: once; j_gene: TRBJ2-5; v_gene: TRBV24-1; CDR3nt: TGTGCCACCAGTGAGCTTAGCGGGGGGCAAGAGACCCAGTACTTC; CDR3aa: CATSELSGGQETQYF
d_gene: TRBD1; abundance: many; j_gene: TRBJ1-2; v_gene: TRBV5-1; CDR3nt: TGCGCCAGCAGCTGGACAGGGGGCCCTAACTATGGCTACACCTTC; CDR3aa: CASSWTGGPNYGYTF
d_gene: -; abundance: -; j_gene: TRBJ1-5; v_gene: TRBV6-1; CDR3nt: TGTGCCAGCAGTGAAAGCTCCGGGGGGCGACAGCCCCAGCATTTT; CDR3aa: CASSESSGGRQPQHF
d_gene: TRBD1; abundance: -; j_gene: TRBJ1-4; v_gene: TRBV28; CDR3nt: TGTGCCAGCAGTTCCCTCCGAGACAGGGTTGAAAAACTGTTTTTT; CDR3aa: CASSSLRDRVEKLFF
d_gene: TRBD2; abundance: -; j_gene: TRBJ2-5; v_gene: TRBV6-2/TRBV6-3; CDR3nt: TGTGCCAGCAGTTACGCGGGGGTCCAAGAGACCCAGTACTTC; CDR3aa: CASSYAGVQETQYF
d_gene: TRBD2; abundance: -; j_gene: TRBJ2-1; v_gene: TRBV3-1/TRBV3-2; CDR3nt: TGTGCCAGCAGCGGACTAGCGGGGGTGTCCCGCTCCTACAATGAGCAGTTCTTC; CDR3aa: CASSGLAGVSRSYNEQFF
d_gene: TRBD1; abundance: -; j_gene: TRBJ1-5; v_gene: TRBV19; CDR3nt: TGTGCCAGTAGTACCGGACAGGGCCGTCAGCCCCAGCATTTT; CDR3aa: CASSTGQGRQPQHF
d_gene: -; abundance: -; j_gene: TRBJ1-2; v_gene: TRBV9; CDR3nt: TGTGCCAGCAGCGTCTTTGGGCAGAACTATGGCTACACCTTC; CDR3aa: CASSVFGQNYGYTF
d_gene: TRBD1; abundance: -; j_gene: TRBJ1-1; v_gene: TRBV6-5; CDR3nt: TGTGCCAGCAGGCGTGGGACAGTAAACACTGAAGCTTTCTTT; CDR3aa: CASRRGTVNTEAFF
d_gene: TRBD1; abundance: -; j_gene: TRBJ2-1; v_gene: TRBV25-1; CDR3nt: TGTGCCAGCAGTGAATCCGGCGTAGGGGGCTACCAGTACAATGAGCAGTTCTTC; CDR3aa: CASSESGVGGYQYNEQFF
d_gene: -; abundance: -; j_gene: TRBJ2-1; v_gene: TRBV9; CDR3nt: TGTGCCAGCAGCGCCCAGGCGGGGCTCGCCTACAATGAGCAGTTCTTC; CDR3aa: CASSAQAGLAYNEQFF
d_gene: -; abundance: -; j_gene: TRBJ1-5; v_gene: TRBV10-3; CDR3nt: TGTGCCATCAGTGAGCTATCAGGGAATCAGCCCCAGCATTTT; CDR3aa: CAISELSGNQPQHF
d_gene: TRBD1; abundance: few; j_gene: TRBJ2-2; v_gene: TRBV6-5; CDR3nt: TGTGCCAGCAACTTGGACAGGGAGACCGGGGAGCTGTTTTTT; CDR3aa: CASNLDRETGELFF
d_gene: -; abundance: -; j_gene: TRBJ2-3; v_gene: TRBV19; CDR3nt: TGTGCCACAAGTACTTCCCCTGGCAGGGTGACGGATACGCAGTATTTT; CDR3aa: CATSTSPGRVTDTQYF
d_gene: -; abundance: -; j_gene: TRBJ1-4; v_gene: TRBV5-1; CDR3nt: TGCGCCAGCAGCCCCTCCGGAGCAACTAATGAAAAACTGTTTTTT; CDR3aa: CASSPSGATNEKLFF
d_gene: -; abundance: -; j_gene: TRBJ2-5; v_gene: TRBV5-1; CDR3nt: TGCGCCAGCAGCCTCACAGGGGGGGGCTTACAAGAGACCCAGTACTTC; CDR3aa: CASSLTGGGLQETQYF
d_gene: -; abundance: few; j_gene: TRBJ1-1; v_gene: TRBV2; CDR3nt: TGTGCCAGCAGTGGACAGATGGGCACTGAAGCTTTCTTT; CDR3aa: CASSGQMGTEAFF
d_gene: -; abundance: -; j_gene: TRBJ1-2; v_gene: TRBV29-1; CDR3nt: TGCAGCGTTGAAGATTCAGGCTATGGCTACACCTTC; CDR3aa: CSVEDSGYGYTF
d_gene: TRBD2; abundance: -; j_gene: TRBJ2-3; v_gene: TRBV7-2; CDR3nt: TGTGCCAGCAGCTTAGGGCGGGGGGGGACAGATACGCAGTATTTT; CDR3aa: CASSLGRGGTDTQYF
d_gene: TRBD1; abundance: -; j_gene: TRBJ2-2; v_gene: TRBV4-1; CDR3nt: TGCGCCAGCAGCCAGGGCCTCAGGGGGCGGAAAGGGAAAACCGGGGAGCTGTTTTTT; CDR3aa: CASSQGLRGRKGKTGELFF
d_gene: TRBD1; abundance: -; j_gene: TRBJ1-3; v_gene: TRBV30; CDR3nt: TGTGCCTGGACCGGACAGGGGAGCTCTGGAAACACCATATATTTT; CDR3aa: CAWTGQGSSGNTIYF
d_gene: TRBD1; abundance: -; j_gene: TRBJ2-7; v_gene: TRBV6-1; CDR3nt: TGTGCCAGCAGTGAATATGGGACAGTCGGAGGCGAGCAGTACTTC; CDR3aa: CASSEYGTVGGEQYF
d_gene: -; abundance: -; j_gene: TRBJ1-4; v_gene: TRBV3-1/TRBV3-2; CDR3nt: TGTGCCAGCAGCCAAGTCGACTCAACAACTAATGAAAAACTGTTTTTT; CDR3aa: CASSQVDSTTNEKLFF
d_gene: TRBD2; abundance: -; j_gene: TRBJ2-3; v_gene: TRBV24-1; CDR3nt: TGTGCCACCAGTGATCTTACTAGCGGGGGTAATACGCAGTATTTT; CDR3aa: CATSDLTSGGNTQYF
d_gene: TRBD1; abundance: -; j_gene: TRBJ1-1; v_gene: TRBV29-1; CDR3nt: TGCAGCGTTGAAAGGACAGGTGGTACTGAAGCTTTCTTT; CDR3aa: CSVERTGGTEAFF
d_gene: TRBD2; abundance: -; j_gene: TRBJ2-7; v_gene: TRBV19; CDR3nt: TGTGCCAGTAGTACGACTAGCGGGGGTTCCTACGAGCAGTACTTC; CDR3aa: CASSTTSGGSYEQYF
d_gene: -; abundance: -; j_gene: TRBJ1-1; v_gene: TRBV5-1; CDR3nt: TGCGCCAGCAGCTTGGTTCGGTCGAACACTGAAGCTTTCTTT; CDR3aa: CASSLVRSNTEAFF
d_gene: -; abundance: -; j_gene: TRBJ2-1; v_gene: TRBV18; CDR3nt: TGTGCCAGCTCACCTCATGGAGGGGATGAGCAGTTCTTC; CDR3aa: CASSPHGGDEQFF
d_gene: -; abundance: few; j_gene: TRBJ1-3; v_gene: TRBV7-9; CDR3nt: TGTGCCAGCAAGCAGGGCTCTGGAAACACCATATATTTT; CDR3aa: CASKQGSGNTIYF
d_gene: -; abundance: -; j_gene: TRBJ2-5; v_gene: TRBV11-2; CDR3nt: TGTGCCAGCGACCGGGGGAGGGAGACCCAGTACTTC; CDR3aa: CASDRGRETQYF
d_gene: TRBD1; abundance: few; j_gene: TRBJ1-1; v_gene: TRBV19; CDR3nt: TGTGCCAGTAAGTTTGGAACAGGGGGGAACACTGAAGCTTTCTTT; CDR3aa: CASKFGTGGNTEAFF
d_gene: -; abundance: -; j_gene: TRBJ2-1; v_gene: TRBV24-1; CDR3nt: TGTGCCACCGGGGCGGACAAAAGGAATGAGCAGTTCTTC; CDR3aa: CATGADKRNEQFF
d_gene: -; abundance: -; j_gene: TRBJ1-3; v_gene: TRBV6-5; CDR3nt: TGTGCCAGCAGAGTTGGGACACCCTCTGGAAACACCATATATTTT; CDR3aa: CASRVGTPSGNTIYF
d_gene: -; abundance: -; j_gene: TRBJ1-1; v_gene: TRBV9; CDR3nt: TGTGCCAGCAGCCCGAAGCGGAACACTGAAGCTTTCTTT; CDR3aa: CASSPKRNTEAFF
d_gene: -; abundance: -; j_gene: TRBJ1-5; v_gene: TRBV18; CDR3nt: TGTGCCAGCTCACCGGGAGGGGACCAGCCCCAGCATTTT; CDR3aa: CASSPGGDQPQHF
d_gene: -; abundance: -; j_gene: TRBJ1-1; v_gene: TRBV5-1; CDR3nt: TGCGCCAGCAGCTCGACAAGCGGCATCACTGAAGCTTTCTTT; CDR3aa: CASSSTSGITEAFF
d_gene: -; abundance: -; j_gene: TRBJ2-1; v_gene: TRBV30; CDR3nt: TGTGCCTGGAGTCCCGGGACATCCACCTACAATGAGCAGTTCTTC; CDR3aa: CAWSPGTSTYNEQFF
d_gene: -; abundance: -; j_gene: TRBJ2-3; v_gene: TRBV18; CDR3nt: TGTGCCAGCTCATTAATGGGGGCCAGCACAGATACGCAGTATTTT; CDR3aa: CASSLMGASTDTQYF
d_gene: TRBD2; abundance: -; j_gene: TRBJ2-1; v_gene: TRBV2; CDR3nt: TGTGCCAGCAGAGACCAGCTAGCGGGGGGGGTCGATGAGCAGTTCTTC; CDR3aa: CASRDQLAGGVDEQFF
d_gene: TRBD1; abundance: -; j_gene: TRBJ1-3; v_gene: TRBV18; CDR3nt: TGTGCCAGCTCTCAGTGGACAGGGTCCTTCTCTGGAAACACCATATATTTT; CDR3aa: CASSQWTGSFSGNTIYF
d_gene: TRBD1; abundance: few; j_gene: TRBJ2-5; v_gene: TRBV10-2; CDR3nt: TGCGCCAGCAGCTTAAGCTCGACAGGGCCGAATACGAGGGAGACCCAGTACTTC; CDR3aa: CASSLSSTGPNTRETQYF
d_gene: TRBD1; abundance: -; j_gene: TRBJ1-1; v_gene: TRBV9; CDR3nt: TGTGCCAGCAGCCCGGACCCCTCAGGGGGCACTGAAGCTTTCTTT; CDR3aa: CASSPDPSGGTEAFF
d_gene: -; abundance: -; j_gene: TRBJ2-7; v_gene: TRBV18; CDR3nt: TGTGCCAGCTCTTCATCCTACGAGCAGTACTTC; CDR3aa: CASSSSYEQYF